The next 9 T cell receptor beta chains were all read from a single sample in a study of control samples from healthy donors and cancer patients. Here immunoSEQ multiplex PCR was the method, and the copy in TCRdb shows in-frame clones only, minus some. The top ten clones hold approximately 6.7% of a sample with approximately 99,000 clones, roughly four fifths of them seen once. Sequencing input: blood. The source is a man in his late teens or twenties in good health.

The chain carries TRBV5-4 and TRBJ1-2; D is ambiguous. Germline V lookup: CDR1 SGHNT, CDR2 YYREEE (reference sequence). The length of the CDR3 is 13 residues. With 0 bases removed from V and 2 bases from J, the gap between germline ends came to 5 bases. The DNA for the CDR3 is TGTGCCAGCAGCTTGGAACAGAACTATGGCTACACCTTC. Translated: CASSLEQNYGYTF.

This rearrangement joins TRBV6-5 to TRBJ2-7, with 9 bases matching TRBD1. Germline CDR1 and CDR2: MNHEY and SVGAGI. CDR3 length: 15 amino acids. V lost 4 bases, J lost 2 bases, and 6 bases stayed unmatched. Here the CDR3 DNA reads TGTGCCAGCAGTTTGTCCGGGACAGGGACCTACGAGCAGTACTTC. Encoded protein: CASSLSGTGTYEQYF.

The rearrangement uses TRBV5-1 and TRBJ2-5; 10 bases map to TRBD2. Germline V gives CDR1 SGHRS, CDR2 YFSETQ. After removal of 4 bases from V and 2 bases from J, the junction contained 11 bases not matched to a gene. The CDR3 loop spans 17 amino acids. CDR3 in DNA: TGCGCCAGCAGCCGGCTAGCGGGAGACATTCTTCAAGAGACCCAGTACTTC. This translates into CASSRLAGDILQETQYF.

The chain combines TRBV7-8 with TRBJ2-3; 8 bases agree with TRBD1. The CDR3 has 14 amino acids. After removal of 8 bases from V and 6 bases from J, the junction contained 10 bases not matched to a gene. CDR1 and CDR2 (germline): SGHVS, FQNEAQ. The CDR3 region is CASHSSRGPDTQYF. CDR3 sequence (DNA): TGTGCCAGCCACAGTTCCAGGGGGCCGGATACGCAGTATTTT.

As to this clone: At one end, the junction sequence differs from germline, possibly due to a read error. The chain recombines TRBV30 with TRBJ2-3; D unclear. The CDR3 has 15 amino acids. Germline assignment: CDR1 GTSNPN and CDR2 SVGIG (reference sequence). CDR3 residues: CACSEAIFRTDAQYF. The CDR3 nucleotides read TGTGCCTGTTCCGAGGCAATCTTTCGCACAGATGCGCAGTATTTT. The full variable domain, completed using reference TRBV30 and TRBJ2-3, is SQTIHQWPATLVQPVGSPLSLECTVEGTSNPNLYWYRQAAGRGLQLLFYSVGIGQISSEVPQNLSASRPQDRQFILSSKKLLLSDSGFYLCACSEAIFRTDAQYFGPGTRLTVL.

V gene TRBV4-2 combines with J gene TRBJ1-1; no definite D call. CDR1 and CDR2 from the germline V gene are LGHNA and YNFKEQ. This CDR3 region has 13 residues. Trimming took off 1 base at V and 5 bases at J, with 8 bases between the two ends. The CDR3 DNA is TGTGCCAGCAGCCAAGTAATGGGGACTGAAGCTTTCTTT. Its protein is CASSQVMGTEAFF.

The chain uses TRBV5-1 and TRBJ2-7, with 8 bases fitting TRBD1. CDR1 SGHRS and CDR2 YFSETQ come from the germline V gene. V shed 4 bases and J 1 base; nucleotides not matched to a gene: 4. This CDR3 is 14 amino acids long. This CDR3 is CASSVGQGSYEQYF. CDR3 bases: TGCGCCAGCAGCGTTGGACAGGGATCCTACGAGCAGTACTTC. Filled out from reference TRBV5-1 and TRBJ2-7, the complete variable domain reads KAGVTQTPRYLIKTRGQQVTLSCSPISGHRSVSWYQQTPGQGLQFLFEYFSETQRNKGNFPGRFSGRQFSNSRSEMNVSTLELGDSALYLCASSVGQGSYEQYFGPGTRLTVT.

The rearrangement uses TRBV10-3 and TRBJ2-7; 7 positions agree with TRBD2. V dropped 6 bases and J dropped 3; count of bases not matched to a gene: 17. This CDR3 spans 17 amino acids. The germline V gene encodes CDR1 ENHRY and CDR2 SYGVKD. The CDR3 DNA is TGTGCCATCAGGGCGGGGGTCACCGGGACTGGGCACTACGAGCAGTACTTC. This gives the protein CAIRAGVTGTGHYEQYF.

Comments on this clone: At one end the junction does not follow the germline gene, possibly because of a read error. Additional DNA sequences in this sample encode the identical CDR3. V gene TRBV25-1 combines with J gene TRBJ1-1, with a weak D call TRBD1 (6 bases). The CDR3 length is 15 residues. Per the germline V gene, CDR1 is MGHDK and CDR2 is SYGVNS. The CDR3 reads CASSALRDTNTEAFF. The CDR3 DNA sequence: TGTGCTAGCAGCGCACTACGGGACACGAACACTGAAGCTTTCTTT.